Below are 4 T cell receptor beta chains sequenced from a single sample in a study of control samples from healthy donors and cancer patients. TCRdb keeps only in-frame clones here, not all; method: immunoSEQ multiplex PCR. The data contain some 200,000 clones, around 92% of them singletons. Sequencing was done on a sample of blood. The receptors stem from a woman younger than 45 in good health.

The chain is built from TRBV5-4 and TRBJ2-5, with 10 bases aligning to TRBD2. Germline CDR1 reads SGHNT; CDR2 reads YYREEE (reference sequence). This CDR3 contains 16 residues. J was trimmed by 5 bases and V by 0 bases; bases with no gene match: 7. As DNA, the CDR3 is TGTGCCAGCAGCTTGGGGCTAGCGGGGGTCGGTGAGACCCAGTACTTC. Its translation: CASSLGLAGVGETQYF.

This chain links TRBV27 with TRBJ2-5; D possibly corresponds to TRBD1 (6 bases). The ends were cut back, 6 bases at V and 2 bases at J, with 19 bases in the middle. CDR1 MNHEY and CDR2 SMNVEV come from the germline V gene (reference sequence). This CDR3 spans 16 amino acids. In DNA form, the CDR3 reads TGTGCCAGCAGATTCTTAGGGGGTCGGATACAAGAGACCCAGTACTTC. As protein: CASRFLGGRIQETQYF.

The V call is TRBV25-1, the J call TRBJ1-6; D is unclear. Looked up from germline, CDR1 is MGHDK and CDR2 is SYGVNS. This CDR3 is 15 amino acids long. Trimming removed 4 bases from V and 8 bases from J, with 15 bases in between. The CDR3 DNA sequence: TGTGCCAGCAGTGCGACCGCCTTTGGGGATTCACCCCTCCACTTT. It is translated as CASSATAFGDSPLHF.

The chain has TRBV5-1 and TRBJ2-2; D gene uncertain. The V gene lost 4 bases and the J gene lost 6 bases, with 7 bases spanning the gap. The CDR3 is made up of 12 amino acids. Germline CDR1 SGHRS, CDR2 YFSETQ. The CDR3 sequence is CASSPTAGELFF. In nucleotides, the CDR3 is TGCGCCAGCAGCCCCACAGCCGGGGAGCTGTTTTTT.